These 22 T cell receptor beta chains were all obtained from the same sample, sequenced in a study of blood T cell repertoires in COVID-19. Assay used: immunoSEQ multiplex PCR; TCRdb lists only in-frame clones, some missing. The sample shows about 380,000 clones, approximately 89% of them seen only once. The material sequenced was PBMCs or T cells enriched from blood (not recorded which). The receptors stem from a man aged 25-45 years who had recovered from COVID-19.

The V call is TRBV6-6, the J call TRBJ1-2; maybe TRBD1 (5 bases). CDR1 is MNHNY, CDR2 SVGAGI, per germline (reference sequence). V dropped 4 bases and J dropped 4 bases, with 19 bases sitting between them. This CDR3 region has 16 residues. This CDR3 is CASSSPQVLAIYGYTF. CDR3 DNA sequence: TGTGCCAGCAGTTCCCCACAGGTTCTGGCCATCTATGGCTACACCTTC.

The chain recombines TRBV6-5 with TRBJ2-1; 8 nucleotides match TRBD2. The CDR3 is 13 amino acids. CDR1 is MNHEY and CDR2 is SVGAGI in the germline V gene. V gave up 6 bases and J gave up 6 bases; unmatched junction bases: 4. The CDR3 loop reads CASRASGPNEQFF. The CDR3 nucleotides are TGTGCCAGCAGAGCTAGCGGGCCCAATGAGCAGTTCTTC.

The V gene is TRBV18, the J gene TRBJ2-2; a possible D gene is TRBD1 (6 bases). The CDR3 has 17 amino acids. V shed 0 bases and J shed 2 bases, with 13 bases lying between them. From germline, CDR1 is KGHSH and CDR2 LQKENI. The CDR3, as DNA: TGTGCCAGCTCACCACCGCGGGCAGGGGATAACACCGGGGAGCTGTTTTTT. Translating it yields CASSPPRAGDNTGELFF. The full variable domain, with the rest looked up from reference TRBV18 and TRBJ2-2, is NAGVMQNPRHLVRRRGQEARLRCSPMKGHSHVYWYRQLPEEGLKFMVYLQKENIIDESGMPKERFSAEFPKEGPSILRIQQVVRGDSAAYFCASSPPRAGDNTGELFFGEGSRLTVL.

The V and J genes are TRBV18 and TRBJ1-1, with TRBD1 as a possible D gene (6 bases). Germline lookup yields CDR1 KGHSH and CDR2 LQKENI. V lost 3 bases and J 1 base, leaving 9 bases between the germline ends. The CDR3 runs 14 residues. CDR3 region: CASSPDSKNTEAFF. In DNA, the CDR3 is TGTGCCAGCTCACCGGACAGTAAGAACACTGAAGCTTTCTTT.

The CDR3 bases are TGTGCCAGCAGTTTAGGGCTAGCCAAAAACATTCAGTACTTC. Protein product: CASSLGLAKNIQYF. The V gene is TRBV28, the J gene TRBJ2-4; D is unclear. The germline CDR1 and CDR2 sequences are MDHEN and SYDVKM. This CDR3 has 14 residues. V was cut by 2 bases and J by 0 bases, with 5 bases left in between.

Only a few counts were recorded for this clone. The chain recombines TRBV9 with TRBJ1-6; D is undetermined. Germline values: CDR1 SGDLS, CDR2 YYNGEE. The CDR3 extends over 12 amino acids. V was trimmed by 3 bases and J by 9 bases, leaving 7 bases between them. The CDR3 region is CASSDGVSPLHF. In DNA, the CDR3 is TGTGCCAGCAGCGACGGGGTTTCACCCCTCCACTTT.

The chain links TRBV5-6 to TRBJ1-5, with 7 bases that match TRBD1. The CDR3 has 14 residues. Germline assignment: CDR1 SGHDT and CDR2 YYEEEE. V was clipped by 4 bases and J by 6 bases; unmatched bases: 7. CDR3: CASSDQQGFQPQHF. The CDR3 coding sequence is TGTGCCAGCAGCGACCAACAGGGGTTTCAGCCCCAGCATTTT.

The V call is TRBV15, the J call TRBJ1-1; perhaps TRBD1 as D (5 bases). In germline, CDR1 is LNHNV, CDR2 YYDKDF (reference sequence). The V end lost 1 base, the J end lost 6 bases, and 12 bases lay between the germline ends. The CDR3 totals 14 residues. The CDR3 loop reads CATSRGVGGSEAFF. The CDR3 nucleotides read TGTGCCACCAGCAGAGGGGTTGGGGGGTCTGAAGCTTTCTTT.

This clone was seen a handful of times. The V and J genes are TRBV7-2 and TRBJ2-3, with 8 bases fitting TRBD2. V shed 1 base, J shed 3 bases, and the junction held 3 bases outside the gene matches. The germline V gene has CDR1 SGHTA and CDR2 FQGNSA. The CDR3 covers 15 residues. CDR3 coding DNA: TGTGCCAGCAGCTTAGTAGGCGGGGGGACAGATACGCAGTATTTT. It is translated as CASSLVGGGTDTQYF. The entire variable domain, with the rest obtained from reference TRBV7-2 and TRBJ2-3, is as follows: GAGVSQSPSNKVTEKGKDVELRCDPISGHTALYWYRQSLGQGLEFLIYFQGNSAPDKSGLPSDRFSAERTGGSVSTLTIQRTQQEDSAVYLCASSLVGGGTDTQYFGPGTRLTVL.

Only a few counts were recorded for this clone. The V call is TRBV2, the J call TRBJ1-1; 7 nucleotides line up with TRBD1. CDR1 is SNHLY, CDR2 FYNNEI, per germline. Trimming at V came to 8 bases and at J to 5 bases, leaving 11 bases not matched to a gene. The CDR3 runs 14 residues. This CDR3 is CASGQVTGRTEAFF. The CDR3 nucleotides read TGTGCCAGCGGTCAGGTGACAGGGAGGACTGAAGCTTTCTTT.

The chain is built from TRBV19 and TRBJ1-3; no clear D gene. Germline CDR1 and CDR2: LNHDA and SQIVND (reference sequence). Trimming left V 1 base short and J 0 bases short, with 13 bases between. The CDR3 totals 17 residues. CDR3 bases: TGTGCCAGTAGTATAGTAGCGGGATTGAGCTCTGGAAACACCATATATTTT. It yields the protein CASSIVAGLSSGNTIYF. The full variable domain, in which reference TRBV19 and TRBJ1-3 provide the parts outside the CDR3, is DGGITQSPKYLFRKEGQNVTLSCEQNLNHDAMYWYRQDPGQGLRLIYYSQIVNDFQKGDIAEGYSVSREKKESFPLTVTSAQKNPTAFYLCASSIVAGLSSGNTIYFGEGSWLTVV.

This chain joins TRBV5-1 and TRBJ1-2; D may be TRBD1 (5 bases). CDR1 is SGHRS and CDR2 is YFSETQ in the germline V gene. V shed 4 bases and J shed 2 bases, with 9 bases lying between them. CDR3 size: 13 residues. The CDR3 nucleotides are TGCGCCAGCAGCCCGGGGGGGAACTATGGCTACACCTTC. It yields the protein CASSPGGNYGYTF.

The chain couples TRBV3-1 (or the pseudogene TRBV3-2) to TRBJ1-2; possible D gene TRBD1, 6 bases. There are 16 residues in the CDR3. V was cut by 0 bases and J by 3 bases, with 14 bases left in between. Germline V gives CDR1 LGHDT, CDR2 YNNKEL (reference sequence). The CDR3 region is CASSQESGQNYYGYTF. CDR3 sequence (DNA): TGTGCCAGCAGCCAAGAGAGTGGACAGAATTACTATGGCTACACCTTC.

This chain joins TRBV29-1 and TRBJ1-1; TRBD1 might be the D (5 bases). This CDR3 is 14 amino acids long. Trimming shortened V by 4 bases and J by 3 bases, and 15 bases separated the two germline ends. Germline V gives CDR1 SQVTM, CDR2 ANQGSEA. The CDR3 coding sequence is TGCAGCGTTGGAAGCGGGGGTCTACACACTGAAGCTTTCTTT. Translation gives CSVGSGGLHTEAFF.

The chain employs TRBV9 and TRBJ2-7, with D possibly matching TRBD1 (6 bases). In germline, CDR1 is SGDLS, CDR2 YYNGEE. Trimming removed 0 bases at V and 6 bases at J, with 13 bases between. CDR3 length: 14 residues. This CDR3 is CASSVGQGIGEQYF. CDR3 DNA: TGTGCCAGCAGCGTAGGGCAGGGGATAGGCGAGCAGTACTTC.

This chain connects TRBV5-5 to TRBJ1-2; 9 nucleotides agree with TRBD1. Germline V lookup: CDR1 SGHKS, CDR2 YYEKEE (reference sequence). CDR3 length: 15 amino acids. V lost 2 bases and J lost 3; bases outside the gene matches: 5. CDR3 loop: CASSLGQGLDYGYTF. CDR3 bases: TGTGCCAGCAGCTTAGGACAGGGGCTTGACTATGGCTACACCTTC.

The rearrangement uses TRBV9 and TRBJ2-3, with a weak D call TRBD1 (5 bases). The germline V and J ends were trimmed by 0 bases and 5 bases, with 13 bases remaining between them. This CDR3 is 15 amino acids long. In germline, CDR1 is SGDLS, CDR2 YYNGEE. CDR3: CASSVVAGSGDTQYF. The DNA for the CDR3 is TGTGCCAGCAGCGTAGTGGCAGGGTCTGGAGATACGCAGTATTTT.

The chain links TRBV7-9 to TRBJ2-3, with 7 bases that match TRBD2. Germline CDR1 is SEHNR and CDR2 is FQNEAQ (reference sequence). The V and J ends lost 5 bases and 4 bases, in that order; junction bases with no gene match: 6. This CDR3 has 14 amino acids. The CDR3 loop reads CASSLTREADTQYF. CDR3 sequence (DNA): TGTGCCAGCAGCCTGACTCGGGAGGCAGATACGCAGTATTTT.

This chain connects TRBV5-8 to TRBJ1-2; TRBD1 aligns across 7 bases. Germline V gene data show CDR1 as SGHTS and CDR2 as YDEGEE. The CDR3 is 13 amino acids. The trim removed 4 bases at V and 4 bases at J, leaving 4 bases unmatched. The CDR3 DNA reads TGTGCCAGCAGCGCGGGACAGCGCTATGGCTACACCTTC. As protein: CASSAGQRYGYTF. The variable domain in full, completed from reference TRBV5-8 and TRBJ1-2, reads EAGVTQSPTHLIKTRGQQATLRCSPISGHTSVYWYQQALGLGLQFLLWYDEGEERNRGNFPPRFSGRQFPNYSSELNVNALELEDSALYLCASSAGQRYGYTFGSGTRLTVV.

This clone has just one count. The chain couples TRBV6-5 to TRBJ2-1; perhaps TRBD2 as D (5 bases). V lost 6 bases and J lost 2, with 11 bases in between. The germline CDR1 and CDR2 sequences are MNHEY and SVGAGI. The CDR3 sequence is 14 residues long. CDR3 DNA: TGTGCCAGCAGGGCTAGAGGGACCTACAATGAGCAGTTCTTC. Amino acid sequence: CASRARGTYNEQFF.

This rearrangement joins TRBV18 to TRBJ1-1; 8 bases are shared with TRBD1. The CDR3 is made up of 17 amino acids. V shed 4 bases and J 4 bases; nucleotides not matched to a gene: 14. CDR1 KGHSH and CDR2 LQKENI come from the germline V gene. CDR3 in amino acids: CASSLLGQGRFPTEAFF. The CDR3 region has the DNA TGTGCCAGCTCACTACTCGGACAGGGTCGCTTTCCCACTGAAGCTTTCTTT.

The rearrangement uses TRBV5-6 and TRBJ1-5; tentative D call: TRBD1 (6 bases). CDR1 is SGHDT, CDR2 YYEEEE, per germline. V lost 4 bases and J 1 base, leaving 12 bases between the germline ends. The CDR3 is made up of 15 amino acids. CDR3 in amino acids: CASSVGTRSNQPQHF. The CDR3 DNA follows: TGTGCCAGCAGCGTAGGGACAAGGAGCAATCAGCCCCAGCATTTT.